Presented here are 8 T cell receptor beta chains from one specimen sequenced in a study of cytotoxic CD8 clonotypes in ibrutinib-treated CLL. Sequencing used immunoSEQ multiplex PCR; TCRdb keeps in-frame clones, though not all of them. Here the sample spans approximately 30,000 clones, approximately 71% being singletons. Source: PBMCs, taken after 24 months of ibrutinib treatment. The origin of the receptors is a human donor with chronic lymphocytic leukemia.

This chain links TRBV18 with TRBJ1-2; TRBD1 aligns across 7 bases. CDR3 length: 14 amino acids. J lost 5 bases, V lost 3 bases, and 6 bases had no gene match. Germline V gene sequence: CDR1 KGHSH, CDR2 LQKENI. The CDR3 region has the DNA TGTGCCAGCTCACCTGACAGGGTATCTTATGGCTACACCTTC. It specifies CASSPDRVSYGYTF.

The V gene is TRBV27, the J gene TRBJ1-5; 7 positions match TRBD1. The CDR3 is 15 residues long. Germline CDR1 MNHEY, CDR2 SMNVEV (reference sequence). The V segment lost 6 bases and the J segment 2 bases; nucleotides outside the gene matches: 7. The CDR3 is CASRNRGGGNQPQHF. The CDR3 bases are TGTGCCAGCAGGAACAGGGGTGGAGGCAATCAGCCCCAGCATTTT.

The sample holds a few counts of this clone. The V gene is TRBV25-1, the J gene TRBJ2-3, with D uncertain. CDR3 length: 15 residues. Trimming left V 1 base short and J 3 bases short, with 11 bases between. The germline CDR1 and CDR2 sequences are MGHDK and SYGVNS. The DNA of the CDR3 is TGTGCCAGCAGTGAATCCCAGTGGATTACAGATACGCAGTATTTT. It translates to CASSESQWITDTQYF.

Regarding this clone: This sample includes further DNA sequences coding for the same CDR3. The chain recombines TRBV7-6 with TRBJ2-7, with D unclear. CDR1 SGHVS and CDR2 FNYEAQ come from the germline V gene. The CDR3 spans 12 residues. Trimming shortened V by 4 bases and J by 3 bases, and 7 bases separated the two germline ends. The CDR3 is CASSSGNYEQYF. Written as DNA, the CDR3 is TGTGCCAGCAGCTCCGGAAACTACGAGCAGTACTTC.

The chain is built from TRBV6-1 and TRBJ1-5; D may be TRBD1 (6 bases). CDR3 length: 13 residues. V was shortened by 4 bases and J by 7 bases, with 11 bases between the two germline ends. The V gene's germline CDR1 is MNHNS and CDR2 SASEGT. The CDR3 DNA is TGTGCCAGCAGTGGAGAGACAGGCCAGCCCCAGCATTTT. It translates to CASSGETGQPQHF.

V gene TRBV6-1 combines with J gene TRBJ2-2, with 9 positions matching TRBD1. Germline trimming cut 7 bases from V and 2 bases from J; bases unmatched to any gene: 5. Germline V gene sequence: CDR1 MNHNS, CDR2 SASEGT. The CDR3 extends over 15 amino acids. The CDR3 protein is CASMMGQGNTGELFF. The DNA for the CDR3 is TGTGCCAGCATGATGGGACAGGGTAACACCGGGGAGCTGTTTTTT.

As to this clone: At one end the junction does not follow the germline gene, possibly because of a read error. The V gene is TRBV28, the J gene TRBJ1-5, with a possible D match to TRBD1 (6 bases). There are 12 residues in the CDR3. The germline V gene has CDR1 MDHEN and CDR2 SYDVKM. CDR3 protein: CASSLYGGHSDF. CDR3 nucleotide sequence: TGTGCCAGCAGTTTATATGGGGGCCACTCGGATTTT.

This chain uses TRBV9 with TRBJ1-2, with 12 bases that match TRBD1. Germline loops: CDR1 SGDLS, CDR2 YYNGEE. V dropped 5 bases and J dropped 7; count of bases not matched to a gene: 3. CDR3 length: 13 amino acids. As DNA, the CDR3 is TGTGCCAGCAGGGGACAGGGGGCTTGTGGCTACACCTTC. Translation: CASRGQGACGYTF. The variable domain in full, with the rest retrieved from reference TRBV9 and TRBJ1-2, is DSGVTQTPKHLITATGQRVTLRCSPRSGDLSVYWYQQSLDQGLQFLIQYYNGEERAKGNILERFSAQQFPDLHSELNLSSLELGDSALYFCASRGQGACGYTFGSGTRLTVV.